Here is one T cell receptor beta chain with its context. CDR3 length equals 14 residues. Germline V gene data show CDR1 as MDHEN and CDR2 as SYDVKM. This entry comes from a study of control samples from healthy donors and cancer patients. Clones were sequenced by immunoSEQ multiplex PCR, and TCRdb holds only the in-frame ones, with some missing. The sample carries about 100,000 clones, 85% recorded once. The receptor's source is a man under 40 in good health. The sample consisted of blood. The V gene is TRBV28, the J gene TRBJ1-2, with a tentative D call TRBD1 (6 bases). CDR3 region: CAISGGGPQLGYTF. CDR3 coding DNA: TGTGCGATCTCTGGCGGGGGCCCTCAACTTGGCTACACCTTC.